A selection of T cell receptor beta chains follows, all from one sample in a study of T cells in Graves' hyperthyroidism and ophthalmopathy. TCRdb ran MiXCR on the multiplex PCR reads and lists one entry per CDR3 protein. The table includes fewer than 450,000 distinct CDR3 sequences, 12% to 15% detected once. The specimen was blood. These receptors originate from a woman aged 60-70 years with Graves' ophthalmopathy. CDR3s include the opening cysteine and the closing phenylalanine or tryptophan. Each record gives: D gene, clone size, J gene, V gene, CDR3 DNA, CDR3 protein. A D gene is named only where the DNA matches it firmly. Expanded clones get a size class; other rows say once, few or many, or leave the size out.

>NA|few|TRBJ2-3|TRBV9
TGTGCCAGCAGCGTAGAGAGGTCTACAGATACGCAGTATTTT
CASSVERSTDTQYF
>TRBD1|many|TRBJ1-4|TRBV5-1
TGCGCCAGCAGCTCCGGGGACAGAGTAAATGAAAAACTGTTTTTT
CASSSGDRVNEKLFF
>TRBD2|few|TRBJ2-1|TRBV24-1
TGTGCCACCAGTGCGGGAGGATGGACCTACAATGAGCAGTTCTTC
CATSAGGWTYNEQFF
>TRBD2|NA|TRBJ2-1|TRBV3-1
TGTGCCAGCAGCCAAACTAGCGGGAGTGGTGAGCAGTTCTTC
CASSQTSGSGEQFF
>NA|many|TRBJ2-3|TRBV7-3
TGTGCCAGCAGCTTTTCAGGGTACACAGATACGCAGTATTTT
CASSFSGYTDTQYF
>TRBD2|NA|TRBJ2-1|TRBV25-1
TGTGCCAGCAGTGCCGCCTCGGGACTAGCGGGAGGAAACAATGAGCAGTTCTTC
CASSAASGLAGGNNEQFF
>TRBD2|many|TRBJ2-1|TRBV3-1
TGTGCCAGCAGTCATTCTAGCGGGAGAAATGAGCAGTTCTTC
CASSHSSGRNEQFF
>TRBD1|many|TRBJ2-7|TRBV12-3/TRBV12-4
TGTGCCAGCAGTCTGGGACAGGGGGCTCGGGAGCAGTACTTC
CASSLGQGAREQYF
>TRBD1|many|TRBJ2-1|TRBV19
TGTGCCAGTAGAGGGACAGGGCCCTACAATGAGCAGTTCTTC
CASRGTGPYNEQFF
>NA|few|TRBJ2-3|TRBV29-1
TGCAGCGTTGCTGAAGGAGATACGCAGTATTTT
CSVAEGDTQYF
>TRBD2|NA|TRBJ2-7|TRBV20-1
TGCAGTGCTAGCGATGCGGGAGGTATCTCCTACGAGCAGTACTTC
CSASDAGGISYEQYF
>NA|many|TRBJ2-7|TRBV27
TGTGCCAGCAGTTTAAAGGGGGCCTACGAGCAGTACTTC
CASSLKGAYEQYF
>NA|NA|TRBJ1-1|TRBV5-4
TGTGCCAGCAGCACCCCGTCGAGGGGCCTGAACACTGAAGCTTTCTTT
CASSTPSRGLNTEAFF
>TRBD1|NA|TRBJ1-2|TRBV24-1
TGTGCCACCAGTGACCCCGGGACAGGGTCCTATGGCTACACCTTC
CATSDPGTGSYGYTF
>NA|NA|TRBJ2-1|TRBV12-3/TRBV12-4
TGTGCCAGCAGTCTCGGCTTCGACGGGACACCATACAATGAGCAGTTCTTC
CASSLGFDGTPYNEQFF
>NA|NA|TRBJ1-3|TRBV6-5
TGTGCCAGCAGTTACTCGAGTATGACTGGAGGTGGAAACACCATATATTTT
CASSYSSMTGGGNTIYF
>NA|few|TRBJ2-5|TRBV18
TGTGCCAGCTCCCCACAACGGGACACCACTTACCAAGAGACCCAGTACTTC
CASSPQRDTTYQETQYF
>TRBD1|few|TRBJ2-5|TRBV5-1
TGCGCCAGCAGCATGGCAGGGGGCGGCGGAGAGACCCAGTACTTC
CASSMAGGGGETQYF
>NA|many|TRBJ2-1|TRBV30
TGTGCCTGGCACCGGGGTATCCCCTACAATGAGCAGTTCTTC
CAWHRGIPYNEQFF
>NA|NA|TRBJ2-1|TRBV19
TGTGCCAGTAGGCTAGGGGCTGAGCAGTTCTTC
CASRLGAEQFF
>NA|many|TRBJ1-5|TRBV29-1
TGCAGCGTTGAGCAGGAGGCAGGGCCCCAGCATTTT
CSVEQEAGPQHF
>NA|many|TRBJ2-1|TRBV7-9
TGTGCCAGCAGCCCCCCCCGTTACAATGAGCAGTTCTTC
CASSPPRYNEQFF